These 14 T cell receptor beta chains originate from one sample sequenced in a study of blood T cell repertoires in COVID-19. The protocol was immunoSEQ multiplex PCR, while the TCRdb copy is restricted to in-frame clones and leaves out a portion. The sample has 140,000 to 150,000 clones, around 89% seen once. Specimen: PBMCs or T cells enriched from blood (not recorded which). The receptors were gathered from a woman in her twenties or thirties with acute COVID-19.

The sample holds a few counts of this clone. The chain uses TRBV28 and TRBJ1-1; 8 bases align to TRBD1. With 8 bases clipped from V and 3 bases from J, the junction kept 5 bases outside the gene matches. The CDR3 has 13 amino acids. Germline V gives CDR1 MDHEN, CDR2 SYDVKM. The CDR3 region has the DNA TGTGCCAGCGGGCAGGGGGCGTACACTGAAGCTTTCTTT. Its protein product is CASGQGAYTEAFF.

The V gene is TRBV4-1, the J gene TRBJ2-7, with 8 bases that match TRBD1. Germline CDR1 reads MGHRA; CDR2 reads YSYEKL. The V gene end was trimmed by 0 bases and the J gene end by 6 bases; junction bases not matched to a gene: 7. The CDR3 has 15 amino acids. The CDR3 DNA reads TGCGCCAGCAGCCAAGACGCAGGGGGCCAGGGCGAGCAGTACTTC. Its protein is CASSQDAGGQGEQYF.

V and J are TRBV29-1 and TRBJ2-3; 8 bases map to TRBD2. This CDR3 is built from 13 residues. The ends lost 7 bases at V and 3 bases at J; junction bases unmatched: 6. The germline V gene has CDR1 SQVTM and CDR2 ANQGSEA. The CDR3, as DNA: TGCAGCGCTCTAGCGGGCCTTACAGATACGCAGTATTTT. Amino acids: CSALAGLTDTQYF.

The DNA of the CDR3 is TGTGCCAGCACGCTTCTAGCGGCGTTTTCCTCCTACGAGCAGTACTTC. Protein product: CASTLLAAFSSYEQYF. This chain joins TRBV7-2 and TRBJ2-7, with 7 bases lining up with TRBD2. After removal of 7 bases from V and 0 bases from J, the junction contained 12 bases not matched to a gene. This CDR3 is 16 amino acids long. The germline CDR1 and CDR2 sequences are SGHTA and FQGNSA.

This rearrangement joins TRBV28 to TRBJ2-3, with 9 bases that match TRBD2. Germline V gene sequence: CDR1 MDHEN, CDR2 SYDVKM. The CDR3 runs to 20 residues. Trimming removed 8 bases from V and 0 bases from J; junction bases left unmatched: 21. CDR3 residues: CASGAFSFSGSVPSTDTQYF. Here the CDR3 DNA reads TGTGCCAGCGGAGCATTTTCCTTTAGCGGGAGCGTCCCTAGCACAGATACGCAGTATTTT. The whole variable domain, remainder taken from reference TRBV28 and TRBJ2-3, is DVKVTQSSRYLVKRTGEKVFLECVQDMDHENMFWYRQDPGLGLRLIYFSYDVKMKEKGDIPEGYSVSREKKERFSLILESASTNQTSMYLCASGAFSFSGSVPSTDTQYFGPGTRLTVL.

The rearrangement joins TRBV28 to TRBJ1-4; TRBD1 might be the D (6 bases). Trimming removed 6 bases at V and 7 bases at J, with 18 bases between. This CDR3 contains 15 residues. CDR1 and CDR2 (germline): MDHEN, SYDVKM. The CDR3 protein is CASRKEQGGGEKLFF. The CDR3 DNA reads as TGTGCCAGCAGAAAGGAACAGGGTGGAGGTGAAAAACTGTTTTTT.

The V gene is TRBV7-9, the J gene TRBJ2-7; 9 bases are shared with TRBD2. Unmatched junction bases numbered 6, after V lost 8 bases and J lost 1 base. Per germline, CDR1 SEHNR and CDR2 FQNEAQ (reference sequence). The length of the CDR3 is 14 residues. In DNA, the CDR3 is TGTGCCAGCGGTCGGACTAGCGTTTCCTACGAGCAGTACTTC. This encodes CASGRTSVSYEQYF. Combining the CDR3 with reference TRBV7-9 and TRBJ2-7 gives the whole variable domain DTGVSQNPRHKITKRGQNVTFRCDPISEHNRLYWYRQTLGQGPEFLTYFQNEAQLEKSRLLSDRFSAERPKGSFSTLEIQRTEQGDSAMYLCASGRTSVSYEQYFGPGTRLTVT.

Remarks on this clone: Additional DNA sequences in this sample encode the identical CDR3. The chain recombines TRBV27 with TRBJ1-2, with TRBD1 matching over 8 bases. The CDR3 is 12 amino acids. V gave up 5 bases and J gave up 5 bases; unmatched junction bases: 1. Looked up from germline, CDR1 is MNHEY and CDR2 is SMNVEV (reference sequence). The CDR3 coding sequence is TGTGCCAGCAGTACAGGGGGTTATGGCTACACCTTC. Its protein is CASSTGGYGYTF.

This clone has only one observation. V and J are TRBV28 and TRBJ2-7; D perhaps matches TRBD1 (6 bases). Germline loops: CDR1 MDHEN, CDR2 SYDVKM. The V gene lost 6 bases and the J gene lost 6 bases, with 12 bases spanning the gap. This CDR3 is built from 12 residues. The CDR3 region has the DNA TGTGCCAGCAGCAAACAGGGTACCGAGCAGTACTTC. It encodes CASSKQGTEQYF.

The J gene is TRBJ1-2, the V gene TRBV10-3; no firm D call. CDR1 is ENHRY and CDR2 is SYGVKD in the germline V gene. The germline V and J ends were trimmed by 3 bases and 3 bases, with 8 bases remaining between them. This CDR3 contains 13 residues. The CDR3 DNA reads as TGTGCCATCAGTGATACGGGAGACTATGGCTACACCTTC. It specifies CAISDTGDYGYTF.

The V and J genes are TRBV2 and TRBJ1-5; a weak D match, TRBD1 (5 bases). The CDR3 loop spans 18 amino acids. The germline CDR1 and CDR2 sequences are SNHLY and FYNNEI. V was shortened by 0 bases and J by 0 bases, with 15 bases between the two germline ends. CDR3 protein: CASSEAPTDVYSNQPQHF. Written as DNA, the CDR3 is TGTGCCAGCAGTGAAGCGCCGACAGACGTATATAGCAATCAGCCCCAGCATTTT. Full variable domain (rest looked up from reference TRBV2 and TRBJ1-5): EPEVTQTPSHQVTQMGQEVILRCVPISNHLYFYWYRQILGQKVEFLVSFYNNEISEKSEIFDDQFSVERPDGSNFTLKIRSTKLEDSAMYFCASSEAPTDVYSNQPQHFGDGTRLSIL.

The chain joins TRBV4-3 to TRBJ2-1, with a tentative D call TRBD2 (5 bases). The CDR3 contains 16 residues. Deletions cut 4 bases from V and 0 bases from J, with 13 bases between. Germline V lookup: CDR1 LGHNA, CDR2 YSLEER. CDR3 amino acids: CASSPLLGSSYNEQFF. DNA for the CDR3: TGCGCCAGCAGCCCCCTACTAGGGAGCTCCTACAATGAGCAGTTCTTC.

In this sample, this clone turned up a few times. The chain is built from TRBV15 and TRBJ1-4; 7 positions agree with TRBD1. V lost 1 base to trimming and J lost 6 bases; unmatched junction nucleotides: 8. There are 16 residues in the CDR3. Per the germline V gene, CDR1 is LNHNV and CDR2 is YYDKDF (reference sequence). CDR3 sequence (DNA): TGTGCCACCAGCAGAGGCCCGACAGGGAACGATGAAAAACTGTTTTTT. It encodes CATSRGPTGNDEKLFF. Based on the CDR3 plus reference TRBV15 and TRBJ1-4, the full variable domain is DAMVIQNPRYQVTQFGKPVTLSCSQTLNHNVMYWYQQKSSQAPKLLFHYYDKDFNNEADTPDNFQSRRPNTSFCFLDIRSPGLGDTAMYLCATSRGPTGNDEKLFFGSGTQLSVL.

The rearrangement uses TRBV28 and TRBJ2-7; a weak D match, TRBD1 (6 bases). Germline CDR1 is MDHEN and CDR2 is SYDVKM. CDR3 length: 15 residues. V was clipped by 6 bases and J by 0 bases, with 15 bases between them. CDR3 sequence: CASSHHRVFSYEQYF. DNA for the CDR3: TGTGCCAGCAGCCACCACAGGGTGTTCTCCTACGAGCAGTACTTC.